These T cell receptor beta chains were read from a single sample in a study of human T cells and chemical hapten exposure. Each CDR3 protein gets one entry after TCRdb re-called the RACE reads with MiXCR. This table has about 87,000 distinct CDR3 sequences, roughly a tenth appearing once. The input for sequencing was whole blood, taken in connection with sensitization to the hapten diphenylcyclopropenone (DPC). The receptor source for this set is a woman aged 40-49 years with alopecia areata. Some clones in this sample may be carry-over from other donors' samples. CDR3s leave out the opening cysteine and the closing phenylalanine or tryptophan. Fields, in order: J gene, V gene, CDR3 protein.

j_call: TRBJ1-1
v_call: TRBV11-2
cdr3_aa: ASNLGWVESVTEAF

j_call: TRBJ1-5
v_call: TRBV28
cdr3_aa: ASSSGTGRAQPQH

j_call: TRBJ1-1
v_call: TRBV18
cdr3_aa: ASSPRQGPGENTEAF

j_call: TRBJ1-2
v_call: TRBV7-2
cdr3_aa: ASSLGVDRGSLGGYT

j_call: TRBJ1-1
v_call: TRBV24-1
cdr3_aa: ATSSGPRGSFMNTEAF

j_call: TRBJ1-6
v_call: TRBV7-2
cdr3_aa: ASRVPILGDNSPLH

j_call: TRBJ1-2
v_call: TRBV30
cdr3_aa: AWALQSGGYT

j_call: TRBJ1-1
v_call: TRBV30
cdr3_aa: AWSVQDWTGQRDTEAF

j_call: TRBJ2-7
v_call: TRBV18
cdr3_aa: ASSRQGGEQY

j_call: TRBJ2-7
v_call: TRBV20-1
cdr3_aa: SAPLAGSSYEQY

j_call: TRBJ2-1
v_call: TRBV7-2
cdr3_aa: ASSFLGRSYNEQF

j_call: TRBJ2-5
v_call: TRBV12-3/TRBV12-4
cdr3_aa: ASSFALAGGPQETQY